The 10 T cell receptor beta chains below all came from one sample that was sequenced in a study of blood T cell repertoires in COVID-19. Clones were read by immunoSEQ multiplex PCR, and TCRdb kept only the in-frame ones, dropping some. The sample carries under 250,000 clones, about nine tenths recorded once. Sequencing was performed on peripheral blood. Receptors were obtained from a man aged 35 to 55 with acute or convalescent COVID-19.

In DNA, the CDR3 is TGCGCCAGCAGCCAAGACAGGTCGGACTATGGCTACACCTTC. It encodes CASSQDRSDYGYTF. The chain has TRBV5-1 and TRBJ1-2, with D maybe TRBD1 (6 bases). This CDR3 is built from 14 residues. V was shortened by 4 bases and J by 3 bases, with 13 bases between the two germline ends. CDR1 SGHRS and CDR2 YFSETQ come from the germline V gene.

Only one count was recorded for this clone. The chain uses TRBV15 and TRBJ2-5; D is possibly TRBD1 (6 bases). Deletions cut 0 bases from V and 1 base from J, with 9 bases between. The length of the CDR3 is 15 residues. Germline lookup yields CDR1 LNHNV and CDR2 YYDKDF (reference sequence). The CDR3 here is CATSRDSRGQETQYF. CDR3 DNA: TGTGCCACCAGCAGAGATTCCAGGGGCCAAGAGACCCAGTACTTC.

The J gene is TRBJ1-2, the V gene TRBV4-3, with a weak D call TRBD1 (5 bases). This CDR3 is built from 13 residues. Germline V CDR1 and CDR2: LGHNA, YSLEER. Between the trimmed V and J ends, which lost 2 bases and 6 bases, there was a span of 10 bases. The CDR3 loop reads CASSQTGGNGYTF. Here the CDR3 DNA reads TGCGCCAGCAGCCAAACAGGAGGGAATGGCTACACCTTC.

Worth noting for this clone: The same CDR3 also results from other DNA sequences found in this sample. J is TRBJ1-3 and V is TRBV7-9; D is undetermined. Germline CDR1 and CDR2: SEHNR and FQNEAQ (reference sequence). The V end lost 1 base, the J end lost 0 bases, and 7 bases lay between the germline ends. CDR3 size: 15 residues. CDR3: CASSLGEGSGNTIYF. The CDR3 DNA sequence: TGTGCCAGCAGCTTAGGTGAGGGCTCTGGAAACACCATATATTTT.

This chain uses TRBV27 with TRBJ1-1, with TRBD1 matching 10 bases. J lost 5 bases, V lost 5 bases, and 5 bases had no gene match. The V gene's germline CDR1 is MNHEY and CDR2 SMNVEV (reference sequence). The CDR3 sequence is 14 residues long. CDR3 sequence reads: CASSPGQGGTEAFF. CDR3 sequence (DNA): TGTGCCAGCAGTCCCGGACAGGGGGGGACTGAAGCTTTCTTT.

V usage is TRBV7-9 and J usage is TRBJ2-7; D is unclear. V was clipped by 1 base and J by 1 base, with 5 bases between them. Germline V CDR1 and CDR2: SEHNR, FQNEAQ (reference sequence). The CDR3 is 13 residues long. Written as DNA, the CDR3 is TGTGCCAGCAGCTTAGTCCGGTCCTACGAGCAGTACTTC. Protein: CASSLVRSYEQYF. The complete variable domain, with remaining parts taken from reference TRBV7-9 and TRBJ2-7, reads DTGVSQNPRHKITKRGQNVTFRCDPISEHNRLYWYRQTLGQGPEFLTYFQNEAQLEKSRLLSDRFSAERPKGSFSTLEIQRTEQGDSAMYLCASSLVRSYEQYFGPGTRLTVT.

The rearrangement uses TRBV6-6 and TRBJ2-1; the D gene is possibly TRBD1 (6 bases). The V end lost 0 bases, the J end lost 11 bases, and 20 bases lay between the germline ends. Germline V gene lookup returns CDR1 MNHNY and CDR2 SVGAGI (reference sequence). The CDR3 has 16 residues. The CDR3 sequence is CASSYSIRAGALQQFF. The CDR3 DNA follows: TGTGCCAGCAGTTACTCGATCAGGGCAGGGGCCCTCCAGCAGTTCTTC.

The chain has TRBV5-1 and TRBJ2-1; no clear D gene. CDR1 is SGHRS, CDR2 YFSETQ, per germline. V was shortened by 3 bases and J by 8 bases, with 12 bases between the two germline ends. The CDR3 spans 13 residues. The CDR3: CASSSPSLDEQFF. CDR3 coding DNA: TGCGCCAGCAGCTCCCCCTCCCTCGATGAGCAGTTCTTC.

This chain links TRBV28 with TRBJ2-5; TRBD2 matches 12 bases. The CDR3 totals 16 residues. V was clipped by 5 bases and J by 5 bases; unmatched bases: 9. Germline CDR1 reads MDHEN; CDR2 reads SYDVKM. In DNA form, the CDR3 reads TGTGCCAGCAGTGCTCAGACTAGCGGGAGTTTGGAGACCCAGTACTTC. Translating it yields CASSAQTSGSLETQYF.

This sequence joins TRBV29-1 and TRBJ1-2, with D tentatively TRBD1 (5 bases). V was pared by 1 base and J by 5 bases, with 17 bases between. The CDR3 contains 15 residues. Germline values: CDR1 SQVTM, CDR2 ANQGSEA. CDR3 protein: CSVEGPAGRRYGYTF. DNA of the CDR3: TGCAGCGTTGAAGGACCGGCAGGGCGAAGGTATGGCTACACCTTC.